One and the same sample provided the 29 T cell receptor beta chains below, sequenced in a study of blood T cell repertoires in COVID-19. Libraries were prepared by immunoSEQ multiplex PCR; TCRdb keeps only in-frame clonotypes and omits some of them. Seen here are some 160,000 clones, about four fifths observed once, and the top ten hold around 2%. Sequenced: peripheral blood. The receptors derive from a woman aged 80 or older with acute or convalescent COVID-19.

V is TRBV5-6 and J is TRBJ2-7; D is perhaps TRBD2 (6 bases). CDR3 length: 16 amino acids. V was clipped by 0 bases and J by 0 bases, with 13 bases between them. Germline-derived CDR1 and CDR2 are SGHDT and YYEEEE. The CDR3 coding sequence is TGTGCCAGCAGCTTGGGGGAGGCTTCCCACTCCTACGAGCAGTACTTC. It yields the protein CASSLGEASHSYEQYF.

The chain carries TRBV6-5 and TRBJ1-6; possible D gene TRBD1, 6 bases. The CDR3 consists of 15 residues. Trimming cost V 6 bases and J 7 bases, with 16 bases left between them. CDR1 and CDR2 from the germline V gene are MNHEY and SVGAGI. CDR3 coding DNA: TGTGCCAGCAGGCGCCGAGGACAGTCGAATTCACCCCTCCACTTT. Its protein product is CASRRRGQSNSPLHF.

The chain employs TRBV6-2 or TRBV6-3 and TRBJ2-3; TRBD2 matches at 10 bases. V was clipped by 6 bases and J by 3 bases; unmatched bases: 3. Germline values: CDR1 MNHEY, CDR2 SVGEGT. CDR3 length: 14 amino acids. The CDR3 nucleotides read TGTGCCAGCAGGCCTAGCGGGAGTACAGATACGCAGTATTTT. The encoded protein is CASRPSGSTDTQYF.

The CDR3 region is CASSQQASGHNEQFF. DNA for the CDR3: TGTGCCAGCAGCCAACAGGCTAGCGGCCACAATGAGCAGTTCTTC. The chain joins TRBV3-1 (or the pseudogene TRBV3-2) to TRBJ2-1; TRBD2 matches 7 bases. Germline CDR1 and CDR2: LGHDT and YNNKEL (reference sequence). The CDR3 loop spans 15 amino acids. V lost 2 bases to trimming and J lost 5 bases; unmatched junction nucleotides: 6.

V and J are TRBV24-1 and TRBJ2-7; D unresolved. Germline lookup yields CDR1 KGHDR and CDR2 SFDVKD. This CDR3 has 12 amino acids. V gave up 7 bases and J gave up 3 bases, with 9 bases separating them. CDR3 bases: TGTGCCACCAGGGCAGAACACTACGAGCAGTACTTC. It codes for CATRAEHYEQYF.

This chain links TRBV5-4 with TRBJ2-1; 8 bases are shared with TRBD1. J lost 7 bases, V lost 4 bases, and 7 bases had no gene match. Per germline, CDR1 SGHNT and CDR2 YYREEE (reference sequence). The CDR3 spans 14 residues. CDR3 amino acids: CASSPTGDENEQFF. CDR3 DNA sequence: TGTGCCAGCAGCCCGACAGGGGATGAAAATGAGCAGTTCTTC.

This clone has just one count. The chain employs TRBV3-1 (or the pseudogene TRBV3-2) and TRBJ2-1; no reliable D call. This CDR3 is built from 16 residues. The V end was cut by 1 base, the J end by 9 bases, with 19 bases between. Looked up from germline, CDR1 is LGHDT and CDR2 is YNNKEL (reference sequence). DNA for the CDR3: TGTGCCAGCAGCCAAGGAAAGCTGGAGAGAAACGGTGAGCAGTTCTTC. It yields the protein CASSQGKLERNGEQFF.

The genes are TRBV3-1 (or the pseudogene TRBV3-2) and TRBJ2-3; 7 positions agree with TRBD2. The CDR3 consists of 16 residues. V trimming: 0 bases; J trimming: 5 bases; junction bases outside the gene matches: 8. Germline V gene sequence: CDR1 LGHDT, CDR2 YNNKEL (reference sequence). CDR3 region: CASSQDLAGDVDTQYF. In DNA, the CDR3 is TGTGCCAGCAGCCAAGATCTGGCGGGAGATGTAGATACGCAGTATTTT.

The V call is TRBV7-9, the J call TRBJ1-3; no clear D gene. V was shortened by 5 bases and J by 0 bases, with 8 bases between the two germline ends. CDR3 length: 14 residues. Germline values: CDR1 SEHNR, CDR2 FQNEAQ (reference sequence). As DNA, the CDR3 is TGTGCCAGCAGCCCACAGAGCTCTGGAAACACCATATATTTT. Its translation: CASSPQSSGNTIYF.

This chain connects TRBV29-1 to TRBJ1-2; 8 bases match TRBD1. This CDR3 comprises 13 residues. The germline V gene has CDR1 SQVTM and CDR2 ANQGSEA. The trim removed 6 bases at V and 2 bases at J, leaving 5 bases unmatched. This CDR3 reads CSVKDRENYGYTF. CDR3 in DNA: TGCAGCGTCAAGGACAGGGAGAACTATGGCTACACCTTC.

The chain employs TRBV9 and TRBJ1-1; tentative D call: TRBD1 (6 bases). Trimming took 4 bases from V and 4 from J, leaving 17 bases between them. The CDR3 extends over 15 amino acids. Germline V gene data show CDR1 as SGDLS and CDR2 as YYNGEE. The CDR3 nucleotides read TGTGCCAGCAGCCCCTACGGGACACCAAGCACTGAAGCTTTCTTT. Its translation: CASSPYGTPSTEAFF.

The J gene is TRBJ1-1, the V gene TRBV11-2; no clear D gene. The CDR3 has 15 amino acids. CDR1 is SGHAT, CDR2 FQNNGV, per germline. V shed 2 bases and J shed 2 bases, with 12 bases lying between them. CDR3 nucleotide sequence: TGTGCCAGCAGCTTACTGACCGGGTCAAACACTGAAGCTTTCTTT. Its translation is CASSLLTGSNTEAFF.

The table lists this clone with a few counts. This rearrangement joins TRBV3-1 (or the pseudogene TRBV3-2) to TRBJ2-7; weak D call: TRBD2 (5 bases). The CDR3 covers 14 residues. Germline CDR1 and CDR2: LGHDT and YNNKEL (reference sequence). The V and J ends lost 4 bases and 0 bases respectively, with 10 bases between them. This CDR3 reads CASSPSGSSYEQYF. CDR3 DNA: TGTGCCAGCAGCCCTTCTGGGAGCTCCTACGAGCAGTACTTC.

V gene TRBV10-3 combines with J gene TRBJ2-7; possible D gene TRBD2, 5 bases. This CDR3 comprises 14 residues. CDR1 is ENHRY and CDR2 is SYGVKD in the germline V gene. Trimming cost V 2 bases and J 2 bases, with 10 bases left between them. DNA of the CDR3: TGTGCCATCAGTGAGCGAGAGGGCCCCTACGAGCAGTACTTC. This codes for CAISEREGPYEQYF.

This chain connects TRBV5-4 to TRBJ1-6; TRBD1 aligns across 7 bases. With 5 bases clipped from V and 7 bases from J, the junction kept 9 bases outside the gene matches. CDR3 length: 15 amino acids. Germline CDR1 SGHNT, CDR2 YYREEE (reference sequence). The CDR3 DNA reads as TGTGCCAGCAGTCCTGCCGGGACAGAGAATTCACCCCTCCACTTT. Amino acids: CASSPAGTENSPLHF.

V is TRBV4-3 and J is TRBJ2-1, with TRBD2 matching over 10 bases. Trimming removed 0 bases from V and 0 bases from J; junction bases left unmatched: 11. The germline V gene has CDR1 LGHNA and CDR2 YSLEER. The CDR3 is 20 amino acids. Written as DNA, the CDR3 is TGCGCCAGCAGCCAAGATTTCGCCCTAGCGGGAGAGGGCTCCTACAATGAGCAGTTCTTC. As protein: CASSQDFALAGEGSYNEQFF.

This chain connects TRBV7-2 to TRBJ2-1; 13 bases are shared with TRBD2. Germline CDR1 reads SGHTA; CDR2 reads FQGNSA. The CDR3 has 17 amino acids. V gave up 5 bases and J gave up 0 bases; unmatched junction bases: 4. The CDR3 nucleotides are TGTGCCAGCAGCCGGACTAGCGGGAGACCCTCCTACAATGAGCAGTTCTTC. It is translated as CASSRTSGRPSYNEQFF.

V usage is TRBV18 and J usage is TRBJ1-6; 10 bases align to TRBD1. Germline V gives CDR1 KGHSH, CDR2 LQKENI. This CDR3 is built from 14 residues. V dropped 6 bases and J dropped 7; count of bases not matched to a gene: 3. CDR3 DNA: TGTGCCAGCTCTCCGGGACAGGGGAATTCACCCCTCCACTTT. Translated: CASSPGQGNSPLHF.

The rearrangement links TRBV6-6 to TRBJ1-1; 8 bases map to TRBD1. CDR3 length: 14 amino acids. After removal of 7 bases from V and 2 bases from J, the junction contained 6 bases not matched to a gene. Germline CDR1 MNHNY, CDR2 SVGAGI (reference sequence). As DNA, the CDR3 is TGTGCCAGCACCCGGACAGGGACCAACACTGAAGCTTTCTTT. Its protein is CASTRTGTNTEAFF.

This clone was seen once. This chain links TRBV6-1 with TRBJ2-2; 7 bases are a match to TRBD1. This CDR3 spans 16 amino acids. CDR1 and CDR2 from the germline V gene are MNHNS and SASEGT. V trimming: 3 bases; J trimming: 1 base; junction bases outside the gene matches: 5. The CDR3 DNA sequence: TGTGCCAGCAGTGAGCCGACAGGGCTGAACACCGGGGAGCTGTTTTTT. This encodes CASSEPTGLNTGELFF.

The CDR3 nucleotides are TGTGCCAGTAGTGGACTGGATACGCAGTATTTT. Translating gives CASSGLDTQYF. The rearrangement links TRBV19 to TRBJ2-3; D perhaps matches TRBD2 (5 bases). The CDR3 is 11 residues long. V lost 5 bases to trimming and J lost 6 bases, with 6 bases between them. Germline V gives CDR1 LNHDA, CDR2 SQIVND (reference sequence).

This clone was counted a single time. The V and J genes are TRBV6-2 or TRBV6-3 and TRBJ2-7, with 8 bases aligning to TRBD1. Germline V lookup: CDR1 MNHEY, CDR2 SVGEGT. The length of the CDR3 is 15 residues. Trimming cost V 5 bases and J 0 bases; bases outside gene matches: 6. DNA for the CDR3: TGTGCCAGCAGTACTCAGGGGGCTATCTCCTACGAGCAGTACTTC. The encoded protein is CASSTQGAISYEQYF.

The chain carries TRBV6-5 and TRBJ2-7, with D possibly TRBD1 on 5 matching bases. This CDR3 is built from 12 residues. Trimming cost V 6 bases and J 4 bases, with 10 bases left between them. Germline lookup yields CDR1 MNHEY and CDR2 SVGAGI. CDR3 coding DNA: TGTGCCAGCAGCGCCCAGGGTTACGAGCAGTACTTC. Translated: CASSAQGYEQYF.

The chain has TRBV11-2 and TRBJ1-1; D might be TRBD1 (5 bases). V was clipped by 4 bases and J by 4 bases, with 16 bases between them. The CDR3 totals 15 residues. Germline-derived CDR1 and CDR2 are SGHAT and FQNNGV. Here the CDR3 reads CASSSIGGAVTEAFF. CDR3 DNA sequence: TGTGCCAGCAGCTCCATCGGTGGGGCTGTCACTGAAGCTTTCTTT.

The V gene is TRBV6-5, the J gene TRBJ1-1, with D possibly TRBD1 on 6 matching bases. The CDR3 spans 14 residues. The germline CDR1 and CDR2 sequences are MNHEY and SVGAGI. Deletions cut 7 bases from V and 0 bases from J, with 12 bases between. DNA for the CDR3: TGTGCCAGCACGGGGGGGACAATGAACACTGAAGCTTTCTTT. The encoded protein is CASTGGTMNTEAFF.

The chain uses TRBV9 and TRBJ2-1; tentatively, D is TRBD2 (5 bases). This CDR3 comprises 17 residues. Germline V gives CDR1 SGDLS, CDR2 YYNGEE. V lost 2 bases to trimming and J lost 2 bases, with 17 bases between them. The CDR3 protein is CASSVTPLATTYNEQFF. The CDR3 coding sequence is TGTGCCAGCAGCGTTACCCCCCTAGCAACCACCTACAATGAGCAGTTCTTC.

V gene TRBV6-5 combines with J gene TRBJ1-1; no clear D. The CDR3 runs 15 residues. Trimming took 7 bases from V and 0 from J, leaving 15 bases between them. The germline V gene has CDR1 MNHEY and CDR2 SVGAGI. The CDR3 DNA reads as TGTGCCAGCAAGAGGGTGTTAAGCATGAACACTGAAGCTTTCTTT. Amino acids: CASKRVLSMNTEAFF.

The chain is built from TRBV5-1 and TRBJ2-7; 8 bases are shared with TRBD2. V lost 3 bases, J lost 0 bases, and 8 bases stayed unmatched. CDR1 is SGHRS and CDR2 is YFSETQ in the germline V gene. The length of the CDR3 is 16 residues. The CDR3 nucleotides read TGCGCCAGCAGCTACTTTGGTAGCGGGATCTCCTACGAGCAGTACTTC. This gives the protein CASSYFGSGISYEQYF. Looking up the rest from reference TRBV5-1 and TRBJ2-7 gives the full variable domain: KAGVTQTPRYLIKTRGQQVTLSCSPISGHRSVSWYQQTPGQGLQFLFEYFSETQRNKGNFPGRFSGRQFSNSRSEMNVSTLELGDSALYLCASSYFGSGISYEQYFGPGTRLTVT.

The chain employs TRBV3-1 (or the pseudogene TRBV3-2) and TRBJ1-5, with D possibly matching TRBD1 (5 bases). Trimming left V 6 bases short and J 6 bases short, with 24 bases between. The CDR3 runs 17 residues. Germline CDR1 is LGHDT and CDR2 is YNNKEL (reference sequence). The CDR3 spells CASSPTPGGGIRQPQHF. Written as DNA, the CDR3 is TGTGCCAGCAGTCCAACGCCGGGGGGTGGAATCCGTCAGCCCCAGCATTTT.